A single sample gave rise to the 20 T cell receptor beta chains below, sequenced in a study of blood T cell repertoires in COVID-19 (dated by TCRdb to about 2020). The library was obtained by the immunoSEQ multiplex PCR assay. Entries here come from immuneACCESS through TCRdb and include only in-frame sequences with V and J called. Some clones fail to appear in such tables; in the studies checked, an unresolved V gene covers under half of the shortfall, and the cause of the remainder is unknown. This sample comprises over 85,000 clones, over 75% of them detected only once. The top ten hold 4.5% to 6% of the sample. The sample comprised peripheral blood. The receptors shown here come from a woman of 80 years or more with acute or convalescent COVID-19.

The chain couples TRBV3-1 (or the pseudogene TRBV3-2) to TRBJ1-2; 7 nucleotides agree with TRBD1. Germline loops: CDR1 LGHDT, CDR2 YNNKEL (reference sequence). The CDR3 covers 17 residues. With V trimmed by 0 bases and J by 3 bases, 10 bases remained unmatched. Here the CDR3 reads CASSQDTPRTGDYGYTF. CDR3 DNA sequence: TGTGCCAGCAGCCAAGACACCCCGCGAACAGGGGACTATGGCTACACCTTC.

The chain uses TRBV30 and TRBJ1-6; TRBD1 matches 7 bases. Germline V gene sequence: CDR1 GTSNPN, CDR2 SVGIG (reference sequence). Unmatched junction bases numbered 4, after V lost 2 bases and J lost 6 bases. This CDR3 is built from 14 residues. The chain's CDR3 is CAWSSGQPNSPLHF. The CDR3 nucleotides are TGTGCCTGGAGTTCGGGACAGCCTAATTCACCCCTCCACTTT.

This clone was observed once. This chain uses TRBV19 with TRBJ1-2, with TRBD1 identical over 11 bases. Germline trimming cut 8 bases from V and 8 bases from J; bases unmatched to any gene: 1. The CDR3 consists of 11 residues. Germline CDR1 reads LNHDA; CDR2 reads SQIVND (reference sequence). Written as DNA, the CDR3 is TGTGCCAGTGGGACAGGGGGAGGCTACACCTTC. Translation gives CASGTGGGYTF.

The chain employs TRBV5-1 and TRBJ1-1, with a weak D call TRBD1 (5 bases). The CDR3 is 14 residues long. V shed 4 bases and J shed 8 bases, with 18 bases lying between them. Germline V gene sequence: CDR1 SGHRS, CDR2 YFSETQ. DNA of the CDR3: TGCGCCAGCAGCCCGGGGGAGATTCAGCGGGAAGCTTTCTTT. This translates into CASSPGEIQREAFF.

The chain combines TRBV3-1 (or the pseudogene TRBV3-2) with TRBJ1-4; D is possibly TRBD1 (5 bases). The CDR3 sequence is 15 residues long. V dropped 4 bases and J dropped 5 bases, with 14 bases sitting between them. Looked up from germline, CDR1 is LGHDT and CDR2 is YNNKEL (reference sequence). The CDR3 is CASSLVPGGNEKLFF. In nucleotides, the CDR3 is TGTGCCAGCAGCCTCGTCCCGGGGGGGAATGAAAAACTGTTTTTT.

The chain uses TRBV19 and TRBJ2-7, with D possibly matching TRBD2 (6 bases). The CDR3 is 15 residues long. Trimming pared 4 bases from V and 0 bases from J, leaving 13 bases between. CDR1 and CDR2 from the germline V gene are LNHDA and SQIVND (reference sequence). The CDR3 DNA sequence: TGTGCCAGTAGTACAATAGCGGAAAGCTCCTACGAGCAGTACTTC. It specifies CASSTIAESSYEQYF. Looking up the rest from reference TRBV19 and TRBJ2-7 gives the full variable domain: DGGITQSPKYLFRKEGQNVTLSCEQNLNHDAMYWYRQDPGQGLRLIYYSQIVNDFQKGDIAEGYSVSREKKESFPLTVTSAQKNPTAFYLCASSTIAESSYEQYFGPGTRLTVT.

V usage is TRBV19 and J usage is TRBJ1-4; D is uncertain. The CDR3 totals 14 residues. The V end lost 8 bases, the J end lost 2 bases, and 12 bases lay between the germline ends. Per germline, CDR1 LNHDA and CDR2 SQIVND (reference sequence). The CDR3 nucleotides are TGTGCCAGTCGACTCTCCCTGACTAATGAAAAACTGTTTTTT. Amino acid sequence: CASRLSLTNEKLFF.

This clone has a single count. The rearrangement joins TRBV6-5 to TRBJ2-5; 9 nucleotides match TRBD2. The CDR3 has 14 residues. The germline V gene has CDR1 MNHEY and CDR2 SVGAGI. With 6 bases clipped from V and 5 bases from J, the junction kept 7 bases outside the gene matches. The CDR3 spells CASSRSSGVETQYF. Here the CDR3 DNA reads TGTGCCAGCAGCAGATCTAGCGGGGTGGAGACCCAGTACTTC.

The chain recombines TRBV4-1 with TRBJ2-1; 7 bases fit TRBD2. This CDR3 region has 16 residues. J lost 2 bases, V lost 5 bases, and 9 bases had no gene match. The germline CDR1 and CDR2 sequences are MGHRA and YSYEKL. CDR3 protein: CASSDAGETPYNEQFF. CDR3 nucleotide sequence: TGCGCCAGCAGCGACGCGGGAGAGACGCCCTACAATGAGCAGTTCTTC.

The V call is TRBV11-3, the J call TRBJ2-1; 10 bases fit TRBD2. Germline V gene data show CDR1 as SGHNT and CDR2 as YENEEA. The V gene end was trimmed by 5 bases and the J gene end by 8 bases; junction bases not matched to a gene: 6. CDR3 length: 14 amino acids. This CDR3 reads CASSASTSGYEQFF. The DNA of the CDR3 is TGTGCCAGCAGCGCCTCGACTAGCGGGTATGAGCAGTTCTTC.

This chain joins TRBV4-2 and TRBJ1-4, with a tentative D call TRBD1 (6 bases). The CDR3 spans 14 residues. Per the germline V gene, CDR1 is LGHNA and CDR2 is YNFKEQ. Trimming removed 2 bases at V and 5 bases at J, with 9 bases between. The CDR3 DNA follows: TGTGCCAGCAGCCAAAAAGGACAGAATGAAAAACTGTTTTTT. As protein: CASSQKGQNEKLFF.

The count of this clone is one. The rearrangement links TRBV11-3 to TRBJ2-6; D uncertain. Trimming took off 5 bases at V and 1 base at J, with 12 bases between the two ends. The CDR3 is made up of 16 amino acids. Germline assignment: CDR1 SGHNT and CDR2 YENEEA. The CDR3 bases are TGTGCCAGCAGCCAGAGGTCCGGGTCTGGGGCCAACGTCCTGACTTTC. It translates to CASSQRSGSGANVLTF.

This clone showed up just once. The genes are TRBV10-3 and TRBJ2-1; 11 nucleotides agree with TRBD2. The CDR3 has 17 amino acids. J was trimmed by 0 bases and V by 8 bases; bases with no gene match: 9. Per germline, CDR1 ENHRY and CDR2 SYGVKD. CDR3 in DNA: TGTGCCATCCGCGGGACTAGCGGAGGGGGCTCCTACAATGAGCAGTTCTTC. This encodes CAIRGTSGGGSYNEQFF.

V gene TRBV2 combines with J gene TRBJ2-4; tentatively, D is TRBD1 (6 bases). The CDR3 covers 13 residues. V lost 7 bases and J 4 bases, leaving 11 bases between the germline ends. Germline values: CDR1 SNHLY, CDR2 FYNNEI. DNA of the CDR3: TGTGCCAGCACCTACAGGGAAAAAAACATTCAGTACTTC. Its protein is CASTYREKNIQYF.

CDR3 region: CASSVLYEQYF. The CDR3 coding sequence is TGTGCCAGCAGTGTCCTCTACGAGCAGTACTTC. V usage is TRBV2 and J usage is TRBJ2-7, with D hard to call. This CDR3 spans 11 amino acids. With 4 bases removed from V and 3 bases from J, the gap between germline ends came to 4 bases. CDR1 SNHLY and CDR2 FYNNEI come from the germline V gene.

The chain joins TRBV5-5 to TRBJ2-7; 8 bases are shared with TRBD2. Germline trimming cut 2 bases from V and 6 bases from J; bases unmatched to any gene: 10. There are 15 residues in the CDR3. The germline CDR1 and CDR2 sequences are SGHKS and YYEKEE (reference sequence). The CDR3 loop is CASSLSGRAGVEQYF. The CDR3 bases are TGTGCCAGCAGCTTAAGCGGGAGAGCGGGAGTCGAGCAGTACTTC.

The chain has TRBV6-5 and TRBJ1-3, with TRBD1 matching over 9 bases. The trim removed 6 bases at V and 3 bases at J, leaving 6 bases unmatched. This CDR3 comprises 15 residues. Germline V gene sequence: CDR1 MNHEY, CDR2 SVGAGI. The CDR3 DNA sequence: TGTGCCAGCAGAGAGGGACAGGGTGGTGGAAACACCATATATTTT. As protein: CASREGQGGGNTIYF.

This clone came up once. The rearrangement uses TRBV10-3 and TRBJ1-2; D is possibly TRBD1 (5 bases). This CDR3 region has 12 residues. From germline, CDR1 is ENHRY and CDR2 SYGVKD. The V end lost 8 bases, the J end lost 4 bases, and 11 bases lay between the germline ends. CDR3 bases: TGTGCCATCGGCGCAGGGCCCTATGGCTACACCTTC. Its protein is CAIGAGPYGYTF.

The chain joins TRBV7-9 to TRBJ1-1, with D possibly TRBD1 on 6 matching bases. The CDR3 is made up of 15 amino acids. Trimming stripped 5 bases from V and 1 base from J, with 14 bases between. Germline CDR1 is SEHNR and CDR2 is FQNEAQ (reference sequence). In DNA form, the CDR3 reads TGTGCCAGCAGCCAAGGCACAGGGACGAACACTGAAGCTTTCTTT. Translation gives CASSQGTGTNTEAFF.

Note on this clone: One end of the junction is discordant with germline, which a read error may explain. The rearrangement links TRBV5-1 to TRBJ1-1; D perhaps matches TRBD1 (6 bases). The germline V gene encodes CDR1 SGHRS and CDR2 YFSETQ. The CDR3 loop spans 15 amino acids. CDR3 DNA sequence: TGCGCCAGCAGATTGGAAGGGGGATGGAACACTGAAGCTTTCTTT. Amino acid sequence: CASRLEGGWNTEAFF.